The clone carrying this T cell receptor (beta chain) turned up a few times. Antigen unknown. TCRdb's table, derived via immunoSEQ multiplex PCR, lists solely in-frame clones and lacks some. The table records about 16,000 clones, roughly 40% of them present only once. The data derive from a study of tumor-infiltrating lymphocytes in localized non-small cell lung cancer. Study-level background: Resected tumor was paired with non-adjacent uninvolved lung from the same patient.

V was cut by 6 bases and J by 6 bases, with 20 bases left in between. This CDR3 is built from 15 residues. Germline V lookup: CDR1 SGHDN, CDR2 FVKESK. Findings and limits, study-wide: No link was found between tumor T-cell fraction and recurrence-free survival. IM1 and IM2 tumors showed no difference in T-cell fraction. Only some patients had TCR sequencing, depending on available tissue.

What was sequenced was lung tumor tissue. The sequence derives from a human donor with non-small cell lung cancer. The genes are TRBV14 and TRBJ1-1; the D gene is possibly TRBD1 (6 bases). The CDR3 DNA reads TGTGCCAGCAGAGGGGCCAGGGGAAAAATCGCTGAAGCTTTCTTT. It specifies CASRGARGKIAEAFF.